This TCR beta chain was recorded in a study of shared clonotypes between healthy human individuals. Produced via immunoSEQ multiplex PCR; TCRdb's table is partial and in-frame only. The table has more than 2 million clones, about 93% seen once. This clone was picked up one time. The target antigen is unknown. Looked up from germline, CDR1 is SNHLY and CDR2 is FYNNEI. The V end lost 4 bases, the J end lost 2 bases, and 8 bases lay between the germline ends. CDR3 length: 13 amino acids. Naive CD8 cells comprised CD45RO-negative, CCR7-positively selected cells, excluding terminally differentiated effector memory CD45RA+ cells. Findings and caveats of the study: Memory subsets generally showed smaller estimated richness than naive subsets did.

The V gene is TRBV2, the J gene TRBJ1-2, with TRBD1 as a possible D gene (5 bases). Sequenced material: naive CD8+ T cells from PBMCs. This clonotype was obtained from a man between 18 and 29 years old in good health. Some clones in this sample may be carry-over from other donors' samples. The CDR3 sequence is CASSGRDNYGYTF. The CDR3, as DNA: TGTGCCAGCAGTGGCCGGGACAACTATGGCTACACCTTC.